This TCR beta chain was captured by sequencing in a study of cytomegalovirus exposure and HLA in healthy donors. Use of 60 Vbeta and 13 Jbeta primers characterized the PCR. The assay was immunoSEQ multiplex PCR, and TCRdb's table has in-frame clones only and misses some. The profile shows 150,000 to 200,000 clones, 70% to 80% of them singletons. Germline V gene lookup returns CDR1 SGHNT and CDR2 YENEEA. The junction had 12 bases not matched to a gene; V was cut back by 11 bases and J by 7 bases. This CDR3 contains 14 residues. This TCR came from a woman aged 45-59 years in good health and CMV-seronegative. The gene calls are TRBV11-3 and TRBJ2-3; 10 bases line up with TRBD2. Sample: PBMCs. CDR3 region: CAPTLAGEGNTQYF. Written as DNA, the CDR3 is TGTGCCCCCACCCTAGCGGGAGAGGGAAATACGCAGTATTTT. Looking up the rest from reference TRBV11-3 and TRBJ2-3 gives the full variable domain: EAGVVQSPRYKIIEKKQPVAFWCNPISGHNTLYWYLQNLGQGPELLIRYENEEAVDDSQLPKDRFSAERLKGVDSTLKIQPAELGDSAVYLCAPTLAGEGNTQYFGPGTRLTVL.